Listed below are T cell receptor beta chains from one sample, sequenced in a study of regulatory T cells in long-lasting Graves disease. MiXCR was run by TCRdb on the multiplex PCR reads, yielding one entry per CDR3 protein. The sample lists 550,000 to 650,000 distinct CDR3 sequences; more than 15% were seen once. These data were likewise used in another study, on T cells in Graves' hyperthyroidism and ophthalmopathy.

The specimen was peripheral blood mononuclear cells (PBMCs), collected at new diagnosis, from a patient treated with antithyroid drugs. Receptor source: a man younger than 35 with Graves disease. The CDR3 runs from the conserved cysteine through the conserved F or W. The D gene is left open where the match is weak. Part of the rows lack a size; the others show once, few, many or a class for expanded clones.

- | TRBD1 | TRBJ1-2 | TRBV7-9 | TGTGCCAGCAGCCATAGTGACAGTAGGGACAGTAGGTATGGCTACACCTTC | CASSHSDSRDSRYGYTF
few | - | TRBJ2-7 | TRBV27 | TGTGCCAGCACCCCGGGACTCGAACCGGGCTACGAGCAGTACTTC | CASTPGLEPGYEQYF
many | TRBD1 | TRBJ2-7 | TRBV30 | TGTGCCTGGAGTGTAGCCCCCGGGACAGAAAGGCAGTACTTC | CAWSVAPGTERQYF
few | TRBD1 | TRBJ1-6 | TRBV7-6 | TGTGCCAGCAGCGTAGACAGGGGTATTCCCCTCCACTTT | CASSVDRGIPLHF
- | - | TRBJ2-5 | TRBV7-3 | TGTGCCAGCAGCCTGTATGCTTACGGATCGGGAACCGGAGAGACCCAGTACTTC | CASSLYAYGSGTGETQYF
few | TRBD2 | TRBJ2-7 | TRBV4-1 | TGCGCCAGCAGCCAACTGCCGGGGGGGAGCTCCTACGAGCAGTACTTC | CASSQLPGGSSYEQYF
- | TRBD1 | TRBJ2-2 | TRBV29-1 | TGCAGCGTTCAGGACAGGGGCGTCAACACCGGGGAGCTGTTTTTT | CSVQDRGVNTGELFF
- | - | TRBJ2-7 | TRBV7-9 | TGTGCCAGCAGCTTATCAGGGGCCGGTACGCGAGTGGGGGAGCAGTACTTC | CASSLSGAGTRVGEQYF
- | TRBD1 | TRBJ2-3 | TRBV15 | TGTGCCACCAGCAGAGTCGGGACAGATATGCAGTATTTT | CATSRVGTDMQYF
many | TRBD2 | TRBJ2-5 | TRBV7-2 | TGTGCCAGCAGCTTCCGCGCGGGAGGGCCCCGGGAGACCCAGTACTTC | CASSFRAGGPRETQYF
many | - | TRBJ2-1 | TRBV6-2/TRBV6-3 | TGCGCCGCCGCACGGCAAGGCTCCTACAATGAGCAGTTCTTC | CAAARQGSYNEQFF
- | - | TRBJ1-3 | TRBV29-1 | TGCAGCGTCGCCGACAGTTCGAGCTCTGGAAACACCATATATTTT | CSVADSSSSGNTIYF
many | - | TRBJ2-2 | TRBV6-5 | TGTGCCAGCAGTTACGGGCCGGGGACCGGGGAGCTGTTTTTT | CASSYGPGTGELFF
few | TRBD1 | TRBJ1-5 | TRBV27 | TGTGCCAGCAGTATCACAGGGGGATATAGCAATCAGCCCCAGCATTTT | CASSITGGYSNQPQHF
- | - | TRBJ1-1 | TRBV13 | TGTGCCAGCAGCCCCACCCCCGGGACGGGAAGGGCTGAAGCTTTCTTT | CASSPTPGTGRAEAFF
many | TRBD1 | TRBJ1-1 | TRBV5-1 | TGCGCCAGCAGCTCACGCCCCGTAACAGGGGAGGCTGAAGCTTTCTTT | CASSSRPVTGEAEAFF
many | TRBD2 | TRBJ2-1 | TRBV20-1 | TGCAGTGCTGGAGGAGAACTAGCGGAAGGGGGGGGCTCCTACAATGAGCAGTTCTTC | CSAGGELAEGGGSYNEQFF
many | - | TRBJ1-2 | TRBV11-2 | TGTGCCAGCGACGTCCGGAGTATGGGGGTTCGGGGCTACACCTTC | CASDVRSMGVRGYTF
few | - | TRBJ1-5 | TRBV19 | TGTGCCAGTAGTTCACAGGGAAATTGGAATCAGCCCCAGCATTTT | CASSSQGNWNQPQHF
few | TRBD1 | TRBJ1-1 | TRBV30 | TGTGCCTGGAGTGGGGACAGTATGAACACTGAAGCTTTCTTT | CAWSGDSMNTEAFF
- | - | TRBJ1-4 | TRBV6-2/TRBV6-3 | TGTGCCAGCAGTCAAGGACTAGAGAATGAAAAACTGTTTTTT | CASSQGLENEKLFF
many | TRBD2 | TRBJ2-7 | TRBV2 | TGTGCCAGCAGAGGACTAGCGGGAATCTCCTACGAGCAGTACTTC | CASRGLAGISYEQYF
many | - | TRBJ1-6 | TRBV5-1 | TGCGCCAGCAGGCCCGCCCTGGGGGTTAATTCACCCCTCCACTTT | CASRPALGVNSPLHF
many | - | TRBJ2-3 | TRBV11-2 | TGTGCCAGCAGCTGGTCTGGCACAGATACGCAGTATTTT | CASSWSGTDTQYF
few | - | TRBJ2-7 | TRBV7-2 | TGTGCCAGCAGCGGCCAGGGGTTCCGGGAGCAGTACTTC | CASSGQGFREQYF
few | - | TRBJ2-7 | TRBV7-9 | TGTGCCAGCAGCCTAAAAGTCGGGTCCTACGAGCAGTACTTC | CASSLKVGSYEQYF
few | - | TRBJ1-1 | TRBV6-1 | TGTGCCAGCAGTGAAATTTTTGCCTCTGAAGCTTTCTTT | CASSEIFASEAFF
many | TRBD2 | TRBJ2-1 | TRBV20-1 | TGCAGTGCTACCAGTCTAGCGGGAGGGTCCTACAATGAGCAGTTCTTC | CSATSLAGGSYNEQFF
many | - | TRBJ2-1 | TRBV18 | TGTGCCAGCTCACCACAGGAACTAGAGATAGGAAATGAGCAGTTCTTC | CASSPQELEIGNEQFF
many | TRBD1 | TRBJ1-5 | TRBV27 | TGTGCCAGCAGTTTCTCTACACCACAGGGGGCGAGGCAGCCCCAGCATTTT | CASSFSTPQGARQPQHF
many | TRBD1 | TRBJ1-6 | TRBV11-2 | TGTGCCAGCAGCAATGACAGGGTGGATTCACCCCTCCACTTT | CASSNDRVDSPLHF
many | TRBD1 | TRBJ2-3 | TRBV20-1 | TGCAGTGCCAGCCGGACAGGCAGCACAGATACGCAGTATTTT | CSASRTGSTDTQYF
- | - | TRBJ2-3 | TRBV19 | TGTGCCAGTAGTACCCGACTTTACACAGATACGCAGTATTTT | CASSTRLYTDTQYF
few | TRBD2 | TRBJ2-7 | TRBV7-8 | TGTGCCAGCAGCTACGGTGGCGCCTCCGGGGGACTAGCGGGGACCTACGAGCAGTACTTC | CASSYGGASGGLAGTYEQYF
few | - | TRBJ1-5 | TRBV15 | TGTGCCACCAGCAGAGATAAAGTAAGTCAGCCCCAGCATTTT | CATSRDKVSQPQHF
many | - | TRBJ2-1 | TRBV27 | TGTGCCAGCAGTTTGGACCAACGAAGTAGGGATGAGCAGTTCTTC | CASSLDQRSRDEQFF
- | TRBD1 | TRBJ2-2 | TRBV29-1 | TGCAGCGTTGAAACCGGACAGGGGGCAGGCGGGGAGCTGTTTTTT | CSVETGQGAGGELFF
many | - | TRBJ2-1 | TRBV7-9 | TGTGCCAGCAGACTATACAATGAGCAGTTCTTC | CASRLYNEQFF
many | TRBD2 | TRBJ2-3 | TRBV20-1 | TGCAGTGCATTGGGGACTAGCGGGATAACTAGCACAGATACGCAGTATTTT | CSALGTSGITSTDTQYF
many | TRBD2 | TRBJ2-5 | TRBV12-3/TRBV12-4 | TGTGCCAGCAGTTCCCACCCGGGACTAGCGACCCAGTACTTC | CASSSHPGLATQYF
many | TRBD2 | TRBJ2-1 | TRBV11-2 | TGTGCCAGCAGCGTGGCTAGCGGGAGCCGGGAGCAGTTCTTC | CASSVASGSREQFF
many | - | TRBJ2-7 | TRBV27 | TGTGCCAGCAGTTTATGGAAGGGGGAGCGGGCGAACCCCTACGAGCAGTACTTC | CASSLWKGERANPYEQYF
few | - | TRBJ2-3 | TRBV19 | TGTGCCAGTAGTATGATGTGGACAGATACGCAGTATTTT | CASSMMWTDTQYF
many | - | TRBJ2-1 | TRBV2 | TGTGCCAGCAGCCCTGCACTCTATGAGCAGTTCTTC | CASSPALYEQFF
many | - | TRBJ2-3 | TRBV20-1 | TGCAGTGCTACGACGAGAGATACGCAGTATTTT | CSATTRDTQYF
few | TRBD1 | TRBJ1-3 | TRBV28 | TGTGCCAGCACCCGGGACAGTGGAAACACCATATATTTT | CASTRDSGNTIYF
- | - | TRBJ1-5 | TRBV6-2/TRBV6-3 | TGTGCCAGTAGCGGGGCTGCGGGGCCCCAGCATTTT | CASSGAAGPQHF
many | TRBD2 | TRBJ2-3 | TRBV11-3 | TGTGCCAGCAGCCGCCGGGAACCGGGACTAGCGGGAGATACGCAGTATTTT | CASSRREPGLAGDTQYF
many | - | TRBJ2-1 | TRBV11-2 | TGTGCCAGCAGCTTAGTAGGACGACCGAATGAGCAGTTCTTC | CASSLVGRPNEQFF
many | TRBD1 | TRBJ1-1 | TRBV3-1 | TGTGCCAGCTCGACCGGGACAGGGGCCACTGAAGCTTTCTTT | CASSTGTGATEAFF
- | - | TRBJ2-3 | TRBV7-2 | TGTGCCAGCAGCTTAGCGTTCGGCCCCGGGGCTACGCAGTATTTT | CASSLAFGPGATQYF
many | TRBD1 | TRBJ1-5 | TRBV11-2 | TGTGCCAGCAGCTTAGCAGGGGGCGTTCAGCCCCAGCATTTT | CASSLAGGVQPQHF
few | - | TRBJ1-1 | TRBV4-1 | TGCGCCAGTAGGGGAGGGCGGAACACTGAAGCTTTCTTT | CASRGGRNTEAFF
few | - | TRBJ2-1 | TRBV9 | TGTGCCAGCAGCGTAGGAGGGCAGCAATACAATGAGCAGTTCTTC | CASSVGGQQYNEQFF
- | - | TRBJ2-3 | TRBV10-2 | TGCGCCAGCAGCAAGGGACCTTTACGCGCAGATACGCAGTATTTT | CASSKGPLRADTQYF
- | - | TRBJ2-2 | TRBV9 | TGTGCCAGCAGCGTTGGGGACATCTTGAACACCGGGGAGCTGTTTTTT | CASSVGDILNTGELFF
many | TRBD1 | TRBJ2-3 | TRBV28 | TGTGCCAGCAGCTACGGACAGGGGTACACCGATACGCAGTATTTT | CASSYGQGYTDTQYF
few | TRBD2 | TRBJ2-7 | TRBV30 | TGTGCCTGTCTGACTAGCGGGTCCTACGAGCAGTACTTC | CACLTSGSYEQYF
many | TRBD1 | TRBJ2-1 | TRBV12-3/TRBV12-4 | TGTGCCAGCAGCCCGGGACAGGCCCTCTACAATGAGCAGTTCTTC | CASSPGQALYNEQFF
few | - | TRBJ2-6 | TRBV7-9 | TGTGCCAGCAGCTTACCGGAGGGAAGCCCTCTCTCTGGGGCCAACGTCCTGACTTTC | CASSLPEGSPLSGANVLTF